Below, one TCR beta chain is given with its context. This specimen comes from a study of control samples from healthy donors and cancer patients. The data were produced by immunoSEQ multiplex PCR, yet TCRdb's version contains in-frame clones alone and is incomplete. The data show around 140,000 clones, with 80% to 95% seen just once and 2% to 3% held by the top ten. The CDR3 is 13 residues long. Deletions cut 1 base from V and 4 bases from J, with 7 bases between. CDR1 and CDR2 from the germline V gene are LNHNV and YYDKDF (reference sequence). The chain joins TRBV15 to TRBJ1-2, with D unresolved. The clonotype originates from a man aged 35 to 55 in good health. The sample consisted of blood. CDR3: CATSRGGGYGYTF. The CDR3 DNA reads as TGTGCCACCAGCAGAGGAGGCGGCTATGGCTACACCTTC.